The entry that follows covers one T cell receptor beta chain sequence. Its antigen remains unidentified. No base qualities exist here, and no much larger clone lies one base off it. This sample stems from a study of blood T cell repertoires in COVID-19 (TCRdb year 2020). A note on the overall study: Samples from collaborators originated in the United States, Italy and Spain and spanned both the acute and convalescent phases of COVID-19. The prospective study material was composed of cDNA or gDNA derived from T cells, B-cell-depleted T cells, or PBMCs. The dataset comprised deeply sampled blood TCRbeta repertoires from subjects exposed to, actively infected with, or recovered from COVID-19. The repertoires were released in a freely available public database meant as a resource for research on the immune response to SARS-CoV-2. Samples were obtained from the ongoing ImmuneRACE study (first 160 participants) and from 1,254 subjects provided by 6 global collaborators. Nearly every sample came with metadata listing a de-identified subject ID, COVID-19 status, age in years and sex. Where HLA class I and class II types were available, the types were taken from metadata supplied by the sample provider, not from assay-based typing.

Sequences SGHDN (CDR1) and FVKESK (CDR2) are obtained from the germline V gene. V loses 2 bases at its end and J loses 8 bases; junction bases beyond the gene matches: 12. Its CDR3 holds 19 amino acids, cysteine through phenylalanine. The entry retains the CDR3 DNA only, 57 bases that are in frame from base 1. On the study overall, not on this receptor specifically: How much clinical and demographic metadata was included differed by source and by participant, and the metadata was provided uncurated.

TCRbeta CDR3 regions were amplified from genomic DNA by means of the immunoSEQ Assay, a bias-controlled multiplex PCR. For the original study's pipeline: Nucleated cell counts per sample were estimated from amplification of reference gene primers within the assay. Sequence reads were collapsed and filtered to measure the absolute abundance of every unique TCRbeta CDR3 rearrangement. For each sample, productive Simpson clonality was calculated by taking the square root of Simpson's diversity index across productive rearrangements. TCRdb took this table from immuneACCESS and kept in-frame rearrangements with V and J called. Such tables lack part of the clones; where checked against another copy, unresolved V genes explain under half of the gap, and the rest is unexplained. V and J calls and clone size follow that table, whereas D and trimming were derived from the DNA. A total of roughly 340,000 clones appear in this sample, 80% to 90% of them only once. Of the sample, less than 1.2% is held by the ten largest clones.

Participants in the prospective study were aged 18 to 89 years, lived in under 30 United States geographic areas, and enrolled through a virtual design. To assign participants to cohorts, the prospective study relied on clinical history that participants themselves reported in a screening survey and a study questionnaire. Recovered participants in ImmuneRACE Cohort 3 were defined as having two consecutive negative NP/OP PCR tests, clearance from a healthcare professional, or resolution of symptoms. In the prospective study, mobile phlebotomists collected whole blood, serum and a nasopharyngeal or oropharyngeal swab from each participant. Over a 2-month period, participants in the prospective study had the option of providing additional blood draws and questionnaires. Blood samples from the prospective study were shipped frozen or at room temperature prior to DNA extraction.

The chain employs TRBV14 and TRBJ2-1; 16 central bases correspond to TRBD2. The sequence came from a man between 18 and 35 years old who had recovered from COVID-19. Material for sequencing was PBMCs or T cells enriched from blood (not recorded which). The CDR3 protein sequence reads: CASSQTGRGLAGGGYEQFF. The nucleotides are TGTGCCAGCAGCCAAACAGGACGGGGACTAGCGGGAGGGGGGTATGAGCAGTTCTTC.